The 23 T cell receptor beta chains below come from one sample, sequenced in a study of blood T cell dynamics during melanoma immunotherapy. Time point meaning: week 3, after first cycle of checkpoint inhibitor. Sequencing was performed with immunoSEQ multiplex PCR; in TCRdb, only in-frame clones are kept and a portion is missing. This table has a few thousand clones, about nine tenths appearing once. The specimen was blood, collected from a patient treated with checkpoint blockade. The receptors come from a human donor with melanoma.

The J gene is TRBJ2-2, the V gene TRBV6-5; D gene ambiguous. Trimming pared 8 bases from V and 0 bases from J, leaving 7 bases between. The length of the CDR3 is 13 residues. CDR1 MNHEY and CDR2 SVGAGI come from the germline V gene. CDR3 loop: CASLDANTGELFF. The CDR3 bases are TGTGCCAGCCTAGACGCGAACACCGGGGAGCTGTTTTTT.

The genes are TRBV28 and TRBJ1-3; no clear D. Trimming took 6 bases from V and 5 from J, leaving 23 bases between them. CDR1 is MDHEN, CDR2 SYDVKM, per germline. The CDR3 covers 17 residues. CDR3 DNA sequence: TGTGCCAGCAGACAGATCGTTGGGGTGAAGCGGCGAAACACCATATATTTT. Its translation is CASRQIVGVKRRNTIYF.

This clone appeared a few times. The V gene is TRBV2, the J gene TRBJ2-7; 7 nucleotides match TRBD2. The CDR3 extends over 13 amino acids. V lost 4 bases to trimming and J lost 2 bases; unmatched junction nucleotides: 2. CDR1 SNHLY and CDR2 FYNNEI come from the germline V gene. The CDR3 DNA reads TGTGCCAGCAGTGGGACTAGTCCCTACGAGCAGTACTTC. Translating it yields CASSGTSPYEQYF.

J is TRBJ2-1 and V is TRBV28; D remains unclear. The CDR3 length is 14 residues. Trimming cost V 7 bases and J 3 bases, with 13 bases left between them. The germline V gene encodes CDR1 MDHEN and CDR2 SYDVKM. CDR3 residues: CASTRPTNYNEQFF. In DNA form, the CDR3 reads TGTGCCAGCACTCGCCCAACCAACTACAATGAGCAGTTCTTC.

The CDR3 region is CSAVLAGEIVGETQYF. CDR3 coding DNA: TGCAGCGCCGTACTAGCGGGAGAGATTGTGGGAGAGACCCAGTACTTC. The chain couples TRBV29-1 to TRBJ2-5, with 11 bases fitting TRBD2. Germline V gene data show CDR1 as SQVTM and CDR2 as ANQGSEA. Trimming at V came to 7 bases and at J to 4 bases, leaving 14 bases not matched to a gene. The CDR3 has 16 residues. The variable domain in full, completed from reference TRBV29-1 and TRBJ2-5, reads SAVISQKPSRDICQRGTSLTIQCQVDSQVTMMFWYRQQPGQSLTLIATANQGSEATYESGFVIDKFPISRPNLTFSTLTVSNMSPEDSSIYLCSAVLAGEIVGETQYFGPGTRLLVL.

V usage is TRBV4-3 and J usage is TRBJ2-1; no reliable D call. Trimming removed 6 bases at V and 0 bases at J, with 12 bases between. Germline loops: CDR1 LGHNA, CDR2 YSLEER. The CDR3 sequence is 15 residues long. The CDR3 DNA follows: TGCGCCAGCAGTCCAACCCAGACCTCCTACAATGAGCAGTTCTTC. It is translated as CASSPTQTSYNEQFF.

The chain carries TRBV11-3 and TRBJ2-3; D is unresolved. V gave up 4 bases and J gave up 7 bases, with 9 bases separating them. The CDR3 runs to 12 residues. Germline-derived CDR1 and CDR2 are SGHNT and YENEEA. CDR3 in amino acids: CASSSHLNTQYF. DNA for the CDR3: TGTGCCAGCAGCTCCCACCTGAATACGCAGTATTTT.

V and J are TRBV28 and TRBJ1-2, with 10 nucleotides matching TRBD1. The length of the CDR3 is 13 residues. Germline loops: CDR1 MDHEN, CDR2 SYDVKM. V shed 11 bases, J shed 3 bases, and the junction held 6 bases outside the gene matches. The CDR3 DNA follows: TGTGCCGCCACCGGGACAGGGGACTATGGCTACACCTTC. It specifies CAATGTGDYGYTF.

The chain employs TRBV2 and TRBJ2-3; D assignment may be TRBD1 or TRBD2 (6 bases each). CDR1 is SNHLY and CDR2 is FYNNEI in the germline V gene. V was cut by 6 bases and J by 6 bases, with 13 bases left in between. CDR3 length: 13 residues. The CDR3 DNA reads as TGTGCCAGCAGCGCGGGGACAAAGGATACGCAGTATTTT. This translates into CASSAGTKDTQYF. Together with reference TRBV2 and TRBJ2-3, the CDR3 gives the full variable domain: EPEVTQTPSHQVTQMGQEVILRCVPISNHLYFYWYRQILGQKVEFLVSFYNNEISEKSEIFDDQFSVERPDGSNFTLKIRSTKLEDSAMYFCASSAGTKDTQYFGPGTRLTVL.

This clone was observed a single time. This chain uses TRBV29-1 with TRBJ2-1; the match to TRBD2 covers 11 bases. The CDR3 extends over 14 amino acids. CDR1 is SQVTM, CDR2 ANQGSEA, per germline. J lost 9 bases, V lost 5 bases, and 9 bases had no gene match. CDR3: CSVYPTGTSGEQFF. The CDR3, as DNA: TGCAGCGTTTACCCTACCGGGACTAGCGGTGAGCAGTTCTTC.

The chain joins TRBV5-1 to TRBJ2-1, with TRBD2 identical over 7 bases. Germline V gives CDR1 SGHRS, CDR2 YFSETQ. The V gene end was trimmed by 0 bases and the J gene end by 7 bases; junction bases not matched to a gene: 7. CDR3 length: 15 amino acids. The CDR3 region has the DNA TGCGCCAGCAGCTTGGGGCTAGCGGACCTTAATGAGCAGTTCTTC. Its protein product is CASSLGLADLNEQFF.

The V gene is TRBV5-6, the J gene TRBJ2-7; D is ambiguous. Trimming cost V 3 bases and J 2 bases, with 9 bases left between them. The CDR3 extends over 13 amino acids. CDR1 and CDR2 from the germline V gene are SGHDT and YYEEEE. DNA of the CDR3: TGTGCCAGCAGCTACCAGGCACCCTACGAGCAGTACTTC. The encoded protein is CASSYQAPYEQYF.

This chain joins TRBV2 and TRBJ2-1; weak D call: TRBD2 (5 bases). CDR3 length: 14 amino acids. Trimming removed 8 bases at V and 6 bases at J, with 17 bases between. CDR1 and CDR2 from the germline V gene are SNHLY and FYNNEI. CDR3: CASWEPRTFNEQFF. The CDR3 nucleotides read TGTGCCAGCTGGGAGCCTAGAACCTTCAATGAGCAGTTCTTC.

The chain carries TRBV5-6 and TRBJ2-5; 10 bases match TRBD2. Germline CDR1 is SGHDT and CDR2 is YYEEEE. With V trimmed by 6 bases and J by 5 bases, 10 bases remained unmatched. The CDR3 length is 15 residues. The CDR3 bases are TGTGCCAGCATAGGGACTAGCGAATTCAGTGAGACCCAGTACTTC. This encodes CASIGTSEFSETQYF.

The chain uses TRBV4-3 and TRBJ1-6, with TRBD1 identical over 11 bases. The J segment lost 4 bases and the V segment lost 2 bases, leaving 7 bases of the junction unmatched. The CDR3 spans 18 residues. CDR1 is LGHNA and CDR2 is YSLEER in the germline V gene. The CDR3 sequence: CASSQNAGTGGYNSPLHF. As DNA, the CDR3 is TGCGCCAGCAGCCAAAACGCTGGGACAGGGGGTTATAATTCACCCCTCCACTTT.

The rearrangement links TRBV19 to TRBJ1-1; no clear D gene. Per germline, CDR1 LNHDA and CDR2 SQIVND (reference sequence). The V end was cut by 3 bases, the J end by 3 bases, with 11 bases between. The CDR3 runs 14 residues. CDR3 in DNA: TGTGCCAGTAGTATGTATTCCTGGGACACTGAAGCTTTCTTT. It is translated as CASSMYSWDTEAFF.

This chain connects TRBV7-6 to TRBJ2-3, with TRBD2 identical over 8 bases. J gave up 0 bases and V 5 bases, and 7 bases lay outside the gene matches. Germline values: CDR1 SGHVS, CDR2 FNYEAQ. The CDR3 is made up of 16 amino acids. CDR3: CASSPIAGTSTDTQYF. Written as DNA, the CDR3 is TGTGCCAGCAGCCCCATAGCGGGAACTAGCACAGATACGCAGTATTTT.

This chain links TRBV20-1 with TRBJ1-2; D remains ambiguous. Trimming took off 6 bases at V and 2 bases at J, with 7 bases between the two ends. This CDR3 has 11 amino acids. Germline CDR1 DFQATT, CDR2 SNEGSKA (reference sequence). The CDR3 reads CSAHDNYGYTF. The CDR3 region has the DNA TGCAGTGCCCATGACAACTATGGCTACACCTTC.

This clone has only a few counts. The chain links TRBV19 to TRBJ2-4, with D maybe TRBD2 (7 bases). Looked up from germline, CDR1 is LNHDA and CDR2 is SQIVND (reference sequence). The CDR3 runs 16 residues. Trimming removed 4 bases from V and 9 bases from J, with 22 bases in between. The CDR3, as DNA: TGTGCCAGTAGTAGTCACAGTAGGGGGGGGGATTGCATTCAGTACTTC. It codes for CASSSHSRGGDCIQYF.

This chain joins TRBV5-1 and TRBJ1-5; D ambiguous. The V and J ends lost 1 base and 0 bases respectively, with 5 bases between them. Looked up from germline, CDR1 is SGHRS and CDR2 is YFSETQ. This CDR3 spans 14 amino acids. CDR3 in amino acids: CASSLRYSNQPQHF. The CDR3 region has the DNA TGCGCCAGCAGCTTGAGATATAGCAATCAGCCCCAGCATTTT.

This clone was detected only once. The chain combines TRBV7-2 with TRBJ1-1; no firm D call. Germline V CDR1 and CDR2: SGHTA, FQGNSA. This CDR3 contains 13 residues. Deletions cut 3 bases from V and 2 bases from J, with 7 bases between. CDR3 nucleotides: TGTGCCAGCAGCTTCGGCAGAAACACTGAAGCTTTCTTT. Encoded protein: CASSFGRNTEAFF.

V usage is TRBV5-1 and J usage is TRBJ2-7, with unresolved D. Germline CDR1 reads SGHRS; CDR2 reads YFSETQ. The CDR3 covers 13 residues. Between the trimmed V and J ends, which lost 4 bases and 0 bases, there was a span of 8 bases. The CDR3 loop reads CASSPADSYEQYF. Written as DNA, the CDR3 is TGCGCCAGCAGCCCCGCAGACTCCTACGAGCAGTACTTC.

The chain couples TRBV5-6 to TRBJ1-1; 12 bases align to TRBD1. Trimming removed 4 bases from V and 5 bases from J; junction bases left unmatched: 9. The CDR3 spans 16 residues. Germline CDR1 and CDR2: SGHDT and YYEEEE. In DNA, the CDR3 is TGTGCCAGCAGCGTTTCCGGGACAGGGGGCGGGACTGAAGCTTTCTTT. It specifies CASSVSGTGGGTEAFF.